This note documents a single TCR beta chain sequence. Germline V CDR1 and CDR2: SGHRS, YFSETQ. The CDR3 loop spans 18 amino acids. Trimming removed 0 bases from V and 0 bases from J, with 13 bases in between. The protocol was immunoSEQ multiplex PCR, while the TCRdb copy is restricted to in-frame clones and leaves out a portion. This sample has about 59,000 clones, with around three quarters found just once. The data derive from a study of blood T cell repertoires in COVID-19. Background on the study: Researchers got acute and convalescent COVID-19 samples from the United States, Italy and Spain.

Input material: peripheral blood. The clonotype originates from a man in his sixties with acute or convalescent COVID-19. The chain uses TRBV5-1 and TRBJ1-6; no clear D. The CDR3 here is CASSLEGRPRSYNSPLHF. CDR3 coding DNA: TGCGCCAGCAGCTTGGAAGGCAGGCCCCGCTCCTATAATTCACCCCTCCACTTT.